This T cell receptor beta chain was profiled in a study of OX40 agonist ivuxolimab in advanced cancers. Study summary: A mean age of approximately 64 years, range roughly 23 to 79, was recorded, and approximately 79% were male. The study's findings and limits: Averaged across samples, CD8+ T cells carried more expanded clones than CD4+ did. Clones of CD4+ and CD8+ blood T cells grew by week 6 at doses of 0.1 to 3.0 mg/kg.

After removal of 7 bases from V and 4 bases from J, the junction contained 6 bases not matched to a gene. CDR3 length: 13 residues. In germline, CDR1 is GTSNPN, CDR2 SVGIG (reference sequence). This clone appeared a few times. Its specificity is not known. Some clones are missing from TCRdb's copy, which holds only in-frame ones; the method was immunoSEQ multiplex PCR. This table has under 95,000 clones, roughly nine tenths appearing once. The chain has TRBV30 and TRBJ2-1, with 8 nucleotides matching TRBD1. The sequencing used CD4+ or CD8+ T cells sorted from blood, collected in a trial of the OX40 agonist ivuxolimab. The clonotype was recovered from an adult with an advanced solid tumor such as melanoma, head and neck, liver or kidney cancer. CDR3 region: CASTGTGYNEQFF. The CDR3 DNA reads as TGTGCCTCGACCGGGACAGGTTACAATGAGCAGTTCTTC.